This T cell receptor (beta chain) was retrieved from a study of T cells in women clearing cervical HPV infection. Across the whole study: HLA type could not be excluded as a confounder. Overall study findings and caveats: Cases carried less TRBV6-7 than controls: approximately 0.1% versus 0.16%. CIN3+ cases had significantly higher TCR repertoire richness than controls, but evenness did not differ.

HPV was found by MY09/MY11 PCR and dot-blot genotyping. Per germline, CDR1 MNHEY and CDR2 SVGEGT. The V end lost 2 bases, the J end lost 3 bases, and 13 bases lay between the germline ends. The CDR3 extends over 16 amino acids. This table comes from immunoSEQ multiplex PCR, and its TCRdb copy is limited to in-frame clones, with some not included. This table lists 35,000 to 45,000 clones. On this clone itself: The antigen remains undetermined. The CDR3 is cut off 3 residues early in the read; its end comes from the germline J gene.

V usage is TRBV6-2 or TRBV6-3 and J usage is TRBJ2-2; D is unresolved. The receptor comes from a woman between 18 and 75 years old with a cervical HPV16 infection that either progressed to CIN3+ or cleared (not recorded which). The sequencing sample was made of blood buffy coat. CDR3 loop: CASSYRWSGDTGELFF. Incomplete CDR3 DNA: TGTGCCAGCAGTTACCGGTGGTCCGGTGACACCGGGGAG.